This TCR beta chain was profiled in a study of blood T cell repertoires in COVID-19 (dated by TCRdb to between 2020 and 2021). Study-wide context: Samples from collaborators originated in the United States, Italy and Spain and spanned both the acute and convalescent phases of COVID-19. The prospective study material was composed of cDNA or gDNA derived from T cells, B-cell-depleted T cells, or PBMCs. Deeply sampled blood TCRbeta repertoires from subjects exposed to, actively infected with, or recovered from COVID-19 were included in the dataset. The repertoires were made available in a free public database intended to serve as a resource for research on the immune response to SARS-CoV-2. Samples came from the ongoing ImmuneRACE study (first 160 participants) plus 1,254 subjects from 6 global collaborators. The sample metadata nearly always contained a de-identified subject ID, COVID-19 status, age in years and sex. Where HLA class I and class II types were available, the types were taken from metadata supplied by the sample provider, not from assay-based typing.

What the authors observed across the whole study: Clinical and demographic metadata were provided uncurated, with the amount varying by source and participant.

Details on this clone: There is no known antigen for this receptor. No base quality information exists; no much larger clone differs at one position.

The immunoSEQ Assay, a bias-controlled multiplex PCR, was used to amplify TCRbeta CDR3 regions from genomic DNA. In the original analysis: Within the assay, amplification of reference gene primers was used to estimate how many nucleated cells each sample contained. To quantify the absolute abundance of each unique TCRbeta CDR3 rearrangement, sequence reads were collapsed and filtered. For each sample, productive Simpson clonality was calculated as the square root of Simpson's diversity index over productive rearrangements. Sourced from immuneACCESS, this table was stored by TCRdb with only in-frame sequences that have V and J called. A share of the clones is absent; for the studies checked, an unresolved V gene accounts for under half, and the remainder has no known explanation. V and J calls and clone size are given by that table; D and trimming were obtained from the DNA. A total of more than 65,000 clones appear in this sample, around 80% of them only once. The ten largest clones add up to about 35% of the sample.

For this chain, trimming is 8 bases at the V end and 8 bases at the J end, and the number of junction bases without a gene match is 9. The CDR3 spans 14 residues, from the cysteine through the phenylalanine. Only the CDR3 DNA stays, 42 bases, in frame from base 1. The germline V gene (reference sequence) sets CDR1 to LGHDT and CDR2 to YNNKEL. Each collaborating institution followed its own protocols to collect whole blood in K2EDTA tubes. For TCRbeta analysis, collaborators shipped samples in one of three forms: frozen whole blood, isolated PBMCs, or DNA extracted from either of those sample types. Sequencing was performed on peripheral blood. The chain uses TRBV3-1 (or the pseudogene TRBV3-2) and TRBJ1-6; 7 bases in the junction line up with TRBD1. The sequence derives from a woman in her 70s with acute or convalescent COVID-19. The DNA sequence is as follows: TGTGCCAGCGCTAACACAGGGGTTTATTCACCCCTCCACTTT. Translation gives CASANTGVYSPLHF.